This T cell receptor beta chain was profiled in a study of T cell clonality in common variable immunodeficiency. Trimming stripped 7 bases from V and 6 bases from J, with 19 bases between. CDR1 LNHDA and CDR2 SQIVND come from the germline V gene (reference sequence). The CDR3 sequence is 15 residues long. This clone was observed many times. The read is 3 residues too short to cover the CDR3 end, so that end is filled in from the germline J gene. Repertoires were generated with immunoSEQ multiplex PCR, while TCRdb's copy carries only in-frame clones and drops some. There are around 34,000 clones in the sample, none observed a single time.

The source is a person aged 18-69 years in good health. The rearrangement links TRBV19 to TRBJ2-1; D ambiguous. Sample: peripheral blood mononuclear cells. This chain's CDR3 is CASKSNGLDGNEQFF. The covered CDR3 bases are TGTGCCAGTAAGTCGAACGGGTTGGATGGCAATGAG.